Below, 19 T cell receptor beta chains from the same sample are listed, as sequenced in a study of cytotoxic CD8 clonotypes in ibrutinib-treated CLL. Sequenced by immunoSEQ multiplex PCR; TCRdb stores in-frame clones only, minus some. Of roughly 150,000 clones in the sample, under 90% were seen once. Specimen: PBMCs, collected after 24 months of ibrutinib treatment. The receptors here all came from a human donor with chronic lymphocytic leukemia.

The V gene is TRBV19, the J gene TRBJ2-3; D gene uncertain. The CDR3 consists of 13 residues. Per germline, CDR1 LNHDA and CDR2 SQIVND (reference sequence). Trimming pared 11 bases from V and 2 bases from J, leaving 14 bases between. CDR3 sequence (DNA): TGTGCCGCCAGTCCATCGGTCACAGATACGCAGTATTTT. Its translation: CAASPSVTDTQYF.

The chain has TRBV28 and TRBJ1-5; the match to TRBD1 covers 9 bases. This CDR3 comprises 17 residues. V shed 5 bases, J shed 0 bases, and the junction held 8 bases outside the gene matches. Per the germline V gene, CDR1 is MDHEN and CDR2 is SYDVKM. The CDR3 coding sequence is TGTGCCAGCAGTCTGGCCGGGACAGGGTTTAGCAATCAGCCCCAGCATTTT. It yields the protein CASSLAGTGFSNQPQHF.

The chain uses TRBV30 and TRBJ2-5; the D gene is possibly TRBD1 (7 bases). This CDR3 region has 14 residues. The ends were cut back, 0 bases at V and 5 bases at J, with 13 bases in the middle. The germline gives CDR1 GTSNPN, CDR2 SVGIG (reference sequence). CDR3 residues: CAWSVAGGWETQYF. The CDR3 bases are TGTGCCTGGAGTGTCGCAGGGGGGTGGGAGACCCAGTACTTC.

The chain carries TRBV28 and TRBJ1-2; D might be TRBD1 (5 bases). This CDR3 contains 15 residues. Germline lookup yields CDR1 MDHEN and CDR2 SYDVKM. V was shortened by 1 base and J by 0 bases, with 9 bases between the two germline ends. CDR3 loop: CASSLSGGANYGYTF. CDR3 nucleotides: TGTGCCAGCAGTTTATCCGGGGGAGCTAACTATGGCTACACCTTC.

This clone has just a few counts. The rearrangement joins TRBV7-2 to TRBJ1-5; a possible D gene is TRBD1 (5 bases). Trimming pared 6 bases from V and 0 bases from J, leaving 12 bases between. Germline V lookup: CDR1 SGHTA, CDR2 FQGNSA. The CDR3 has 15 amino acids. The CDR3 bases are TGTGCCAGCAGACCCCGACAGAGTAGCAATCAGCCCCAGCATTTT. This encodes CASRPRQSSNQPQHF.

CDR3 in amino acids: CASSLGQGRYQETQYF. The CDR3 DNA is TGCGCCAGCAGCTTGGGCCAGGGGAGATACCAAGAGACCCAGTACTTC. V and J are TRBV5-1 and TRBJ2-5, with D tentatively TRBD1 (6 bases). The CDR3 is 16 amino acids. V lost 0 bases and J 0 bases, leaving 12 bases between the germline ends. Germline CDR1 reads SGHRS; CDR2 reads YFSETQ.

The rearrangement links TRBV6-1 to TRBJ2-3, with D perhaps TRBD2 (5 bases). V was cut by 6 bases and J by 2 bases, with 12 bases left in between. Germline V gives CDR1 MNHNS, CDR2 SASEGT. The CDR3 runs 14 residues. The chain's CDR3 is CASRRTDYTDTQYF. The CDR3 DNA is TGTGCCAGCAGGAGGACTGATTACACAGATACGCAGTATTTT.

The V and J genes are TRBV29-1 and TRBJ1-2; 7 bases fit TRBD1. V was pared by 7 bases and J by 2 bases, with 7 bases of the junction left unmatched. The CDR3 runs 13 residues. Germline-derived CDR1 and CDR2 are SQVTM and ANQGSEA. CDR3 nucleotide sequence: TGCAGCGCTACAAGGGGGCCCAACTATGGCTACACCTTC. Translated: CSATRGPNYGYTF.

V is TRBV5-1 and J is TRBJ1-2; 7 bases match TRBD1. V trimming: 4 bases; J trimming: 4 bases; junction bases outside the gene matches: 4. The CDR3 has 13 amino acids. Germline CDR1 reads SGHRS; CDR2 reads YFSETQ. The CDR3 region has the DNA TGCGCCAGCAGCGCCGGACAGGCCTATGGCTACACCTTC. Translated: CASSAGQAYGYTF.

CDR3 nucleotides: TGTGCCAGCAGCGTAGGGGAGAGTTGGAGGAGGAGGGATGGCTACACCTTC. Encoded protein: CASSVGESWRRRDGYTF. The chain employs TRBV9 and TRBJ1-2; D unresolved. V was shortened by 0 bases and J by 6 bases, with 21 bases between the two germline ends. The CDR3 has 17 amino acids. Germline CDR1 SGDLS, CDR2 YYNGEE.

CDR3 nucleotides: TGCGCCAGCAGCCAAGATCGTCACGGGGAAAAACTGTTTTTT. Translating it yields CASSQDRHGEKLFF. This sequence joins TRBV4-3 and TRBJ1-4; D unresolved. Trimming cost V 0 bases and J 8 bases, with 10 bases left between them. Per the germline V gene, CDR1 is LGHNA and CDR2 is YSLEER. There are 14 residues in the CDR3.

The chain carries TRBV11-3 and TRBJ2-1; D is perhaps TRBD1 (5 bases). This CDR3 is built from 13 residues. V was trimmed by 4 bases and J by 9 bases, leaving 13 bases between them. From germline, CDR1 is SGHNT and CDR2 YENEEA. CDR3 protein: CASSSGPRLEQFF. The CDR3 coding sequence is TGTGCCAGCAGCTCAGGGCCGAGACTTGAGCAGTTCTTC.

The chain is built from TRBV6-5 and TRBJ1-2; D is unclear. V was trimmed by 4 bases and J by 4 bases, leaving 4 bases between them. The CDR3 is made up of 11 amino acids. Germline assignment: CDR1 MNHEY and CDR2 SVGAGI. The CDR3 reads CASSLVYGYTF. The CDR3 DNA is TGTGCCAGCAGTTTAGTCTATGGCTACACCTTC.

The chain carries TRBV19 and TRBJ2-2, with 7 nucleotides matching TRBD1. The CDR3 is 16 residues long. Germline V gene data show CDR1 as LNHDA and CDR2 as SQIVND (reference sequence). With V trimmed by 5 bases and J by 4 bases, 10 bases remained unmatched. The CDR3 here is CASSLGTGARTGELFF. The DNA for the CDR3 is TGTGCCAGTAGTCTCGGTACAGGGGCCCGCACCGGGGAGCTGTTTTTT.

The V gene is TRBV30, the J gene TRBJ2-2; unclear D gene. This CDR3 comprises 15 residues. Trimming removed 0 bases from V and 1 base from J, with 9 bases in between. CDR1 GTSNPN and CDR2 SVGIG come from the germline V gene (reference sequence). The CDR3 sequence: CAWSVGSGNTGELFF. Here the CDR3 DNA reads TGTGCCTGGAGTGTAGGGTCAGGGAACACCGGGGAGCTGTTTTTT.

The rearrangement joins TRBV7-2 to TRBJ2-1; D is unresolved. Germline V gene lookup returns CDR1 SGHTA and CDR2 FQGNSA. The ends were cut back, 2 bases at V and 0 bases at J, with 11 bases in the middle. This CDR3 is built from 16 residues. DNA of the CDR3: TGTGCCAGCAGCTTACATCGCACCAGCTCCTACAATGAGCAGTTCTTC. It yields the protein CASSLHRTSSYNEQFF.

The rearrangement links TRBV28 to TRBJ2-5; D unclear. The last part of the DNA fits TRBJ2-7 better; the J call may be wrong. The germline V gene encodes CDR1 MDHEN and CDR2 SYDVKM. The CDR3 loop spans 11 amino acids. CDR3 in amino acids: CASSLLYEQYF. The CDR3 DNA reads TGTGCCAGCAGTTTATTGTACGAGCAGTACTTC.

The V gene is TRBV19, the J gene TRBJ1-2, with unresolved D. The germline V gene has CDR1 LNHDA and CDR2 SQIVND (reference sequence). V was cut by 3 bases and J by 0 bases, with 5 bases left in between. This CDR3 has 13 residues. The CDR3 coding sequence is TGTGCCAGTAGTATGGGGACTAACTATGGCTACACCTTC. This gives the protein CASSMGTNYGYTF.

The chain carries TRBV7-2 and TRBJ2-7; possibly TRBD1 for D (6 bases). This CDR3 has 14 amino acids. V gave up 7 bases and J gave up 6 bases, with 19 bases separating them. Germline lookup yields CDR1 SGHTA and CDR2 FQGNSA. CDR3 nucleotide sequence: TGTGCCAGCACCCCCAGGACAGTCGGTAGCGAGCAGTACTTC. Translated: CASTPRTVGSEQYF.